This T cell receptor beta chain was identified during a study of identical twins. Study results and limitations: Model-predicted out-of-frame TCR alpha sharing fell below observed values in monozygotic twins.

TCRdb redid the calling of the 5' RACE reads with MiXCR, one entry per CDR3 protein. Of roughly 350,000 distinct CDR3 sequences in the sample, roughly 9% were seen once. This CDR3 is 14 amino acids long. CDR1 SGHRS and CDR2 YFSETQ come from the germline V gene. The V gene lost 1 base and the J gene lost 2 bases, with 8 bases spanning the gap. Worth noting for this clonotype: Its antigen is as yet unknown.

The V call is TRBV5-1, the J call TRBJ2-3; D ambiguous. This TCR was sampled from a woman between 50 and 59 years old in good health. The sample was naive T cells sorted from blood. CDR3 region: CASSLYVPTDTQYF. The CDR3 nucleotides read TGCGCCAGCAGCTTGTATGTCCCCACAGATACGCAGTATTTT. Based on the CDR3 plus reference TRBV5-1 and TRBJ2-3, the full variable domain is KAGVTQTPRYLIKTRGQQVTLSCSPISGHRSVSWYQQTPGQGLQFLFEYFSETQRNKGNFPGRFSGRQFSNSRSEMNVSTLELGDSALYLCASSLYVPTDTQYFGPGTRLTVL.